Below, 26 T cell receptor beta chains from the same sample are listed, as sequenced in a study of T-cell memory formation after mild COVID-19. Each CDR3 protein is one row after TCRdb ran MiXCR on the 5' RACE reads. Of some 290,000 distinct CDR3 sequences detected, 15% to 20% appear once; the ten largest clones hold around a fifth. The sample consisted of PBMCs or a T cell subset sorted from them (not recorded which). These receptors were obtained from a man in his late teens or twenties who had mild COVID-19 (a few samples of this study predate the infection). Cell type and time point are not known.

This clonotype showed up many times. The V gene is TRBV7-2, the J gene TRBJ2-1; 10 bases align to TRBD2. Trimming took 5 bases from V and 6 from J; bases not matched to a gene: 7. The CDR3 sequence is 15 residues long. CDR1 SGHTA and CDR2 FQGNSA come from the germline V gene. The CDR3 nucleotides read TGTGCCAGCAGCGCAGGGCTAGCGGGAGCCAATGAGCAGTTCTTC. Translated, it gives CASSAGLAGANEQFF.

The V call is TRBV4-1, the J call TRBJ2-5; D may be TRBD2 (5 bases). V shed 2 bases and J shed 5 bases, with 9 bases lying between them. The CDR3 is made up of 13 amino acids. CDR1 MGHRA and CDR2 YSYEKL come from the germline V gene. CDR3 protein: CASSQWTGETQYF. CDR3 DNA sequence: TGCGCCAGCAGCCAATGGACGGGGGAGACCCAGTACTTC.

The chain couples TRBV11-2 to TRBJ2-2, with 7 nucleotides matching TRBD1. Germline V lookup: CDR1 SGHAT, CDR2 FQNNGV. The J segment lost 2 bases and the V segment lost 5 bases, leaving 8 bases of the junction unmatched. This CDR3 has 16 residues. The CDR3 DNA is TGTGCCAGCAGCACAACCGGGGACAGTAACACCGGGGAGCTGTTTTTT. Translated, it gives CASSTTGDSNTGELFF.

The genes are TRBV11-1 and TRBJ2-3; perhaps TRBD1 as D (6 bases). V lost 5 bases to trimming and J lost 2 bases, with 14 bases between them. CDR3 length equals 15 residues. CDR1 SGHAT and CDR2 FQDESV come from the germline V gene (reference sequence). CDR3 sequence (DNA): TGTGCCAGCAGCCCCCTGGGACAACTCACAGATACGCAGTATTTT. Translated, it gives CASSPLGQLTDTQYF.

This clonotype was counted a few times. The chain recombines TRBV9 with TRBJ2-1; 11 bases map to TRBD2. Trimming at V came to 3 bases and at J to 4 bases, leaving 9 bases not matched to a gene. The V gene's germline CDR1 is SGDLS and CDR2 YYNGEE. This CDR3 spans 17 amino acids. CDR3 in amino acids: CASSGLASGGRYNEQFF. CDR3 coding DNA: TGTGCCAGCAGCGGGCTGGCTAGCGGGGGGAGATACAATGAGCAGTTCTTC.

The table lists this clonotype with a few counts. The rearrangement joins TRBV9 to TRBJ2-2, with a weak D call TRBD1 (5 bases). CDR1 and CDR2 (germline): SGDLS, YYNGEE. V dropped 0 bases and J dropped 0 bases, with 6 bases sitting between them. The CDR3 extends over 15 amino acids. The CDR3 nucleotides read TGTGCCAGCAGCGTAGGGACACCGAACACCGGGGAGCTGTTTTTT. Translation gives CASSVGTPNTGELFF.

The rearrangement joins TRBV5-1 to TRBJ2-1; tentatively, D is TRBD2 (7 bases). V gave up 4 bases and J gave up 0 bases, with 14 bases separating them. Germline CDR1 and CDR2: SGHRS and YFSETQ. This CDR3 is built from 16 residues. CDR3 sequence: CASSPRGGTSYNEQFF. The DNA for the CDR3 is TGCGCCAGCAGCCCTAGGGGGGGGACCTCCTACAATGAGCAGTTCTTC.

The chain employs TRBV6-2 or TRBV6-3 and TRBJ2-1; tentative D call: TRBD2 (6 bases). Germline lookup yields CDR1 MNHEY and CDR2 SVGEGT. The CDR3 covers 16 residues. Between the trimmed V and J ends, which lost 7 bases and 8 bases, there was a span of 24 bases. The CDR3 DNA reads TGTGCCAGCATGTGGTCAGTCCTCGGGGGAAACGATGAGCAGTTCTTC. Translated, it gives CASMWSVLGGNDEQFF.

The chain couples TRBV12-3 or TRBV12-4 to TRBJ2-1, with TRBD2 matching 7 bases. The CDR3 has 15 amino acids. J lost 6 bases, V lost 1 base, and 6 bases had no gene match. CDR3 nucleotide sequence: TGTGCCAGCAGTTTAGGAGCGGGGTTCTCCAATGAGCAGTTCTTC. Translation gives CASSLGAGFSNEQFF.

This clonotype was counted only a few times. The gene calls are TRBV20-1 and TRBJ2-7; 8 nucleotides line up with TRBD2. The germline V gene encodes CDR1 DFQATT and CDR2 SNEGSKA (reference sequence). The CDR3 spans 14 residues. V shed 6 bases and J 3 bases; nucleotides not matched to a gene: 10. The CDR3 DNA follows: TGCAGTGCACCCCGGGGGACTAGTGTCTACGAGCAGTACGTC. It yields the protein CSAPRGTSVYEQYV.

The CDR3 sequence is CASAEGRRNTEAFF. CDR3 bases: TGCGCCAGCGCTGAGGGCCGGCGGAACACTGAAGCTTTCTTT. The chain uses TRBV10-1 and TRBJ1-1, with unresolved D. This CDR3 has 14 amino acids. Trimming pared 8 bases from V and 1 base from J, leaving 14 bases between. Germline V lookup: CDR1 WNHNN, CDR2 SYGVQD (reference sequence).

The DNA of the CDR3 is TGTGCCAGCAGTTTAGAAACCTATGGCTACACCTTC. Translation gives CASSLETYGYTF. This rearrangement joins TRBV12-3 or TRBV12-4 to TRBJ1-2, with D hard to call. Between the trimmed V and J ends, which lost 1 base and 4 bases, there was a span of 4 bases. This CDR3 comprises 12 residues.

The rearrangement uses TRBV10-3 and TRBJ1-2; no definite D call. The CDR3 is made up of 13 amino acids. V lost 2 bases, J lost 3 bases, and 7 bases lay in between. The germline V gene has CDR1 ENHRY and CDR2 SYGVKD. The CDR3 DNA sequence: TGTGCCATCAGTGAGAAGTCTCACTATGGCTACACCTTC. Residues: CAISEKSHYGYTF.

This sequence joins TRBV6-6 and TRBJ1-2, with TRBD1 matching over 7 bases. The CDR3 is 15 residues long. V dropped 5 bases and J dropped 8; count of bases not matched to a gene: 14. Per germline, CDR1 MNHNY and CDR2 SVGAGI (reference sequence). The CDR3 nucleotides read TGTGCCAGCAGTGACCGACAGGGATGGATACAGGGCTACACCTTC. This codes for CASSDRQGWIQGYTF.

V and J are TRBV9 and TRBJ2-1; 13 nucleotides match TRBD2. The length of the CDR3 is 20 residues. Germline V gene sequence: CDR1 SGDLS, CDR2 YYNGEE. The J segment lost 13 bases and the V segment lost 4 bases, leaving 26 bases of the junction unmatched. CDR3 residues: CASSPRGDTQTSGGSNRQFF. As DNA, the CDR3 is TGTGCCAGCAGCCCCCGTGGGGACACTCAGACTAGCGGGGGGTCCAATCGCCAGTTCTTC.

This clonotype was detected ten times or more. The V call is TRBV24-1, the J call TRBJ1-3; no definite D call. Germline V gene sequence: CDR1 KGHDR, CDR2 SFDVKD. This CDR3 region has 16 residues. V lost 0 bases, J lost 2 bases, and 10 bases lay in between. CDR3 region: CATSDLAEPPGNTIYF. CDR3 DNA sequence: TGTGCCACCAGTGATTTGGCAGAACCTCCTGGAAACACCATATATTTT.

This clonotype showed up just a few times. The rearrangement joins TRBV20-1 to TRBJ1-1, with TRBD1 matching over 8 bases. This CDR3 has 14 amino acids. Trimming cost V 5 bases and J 5 bases; bases outside gene matches: 10. Germline-derived CDR1 and CDR2 are DFQATT and SNEGSKA (reference sequence). The CDR3 here is CSAWDRPGGTEAFF. The CDR3 DNA is TGCAGTGCTTGGGACAGGCCGGGGGGAACTGAAGCTTTCTTT.

This clonotype appeared a few times. This chain connects TRBV15 to TRBJ1-6; 7 bases map to TRBD1. Germline values: CDR1 LNHNV, CDR2 YYDKDF (reference sequence). After removal of 7 bases from V and 7 bases from J, the junction contained 7 bases not matched to a gene. The CDR3 is 14 residues long. DNA of the CDR3: TGTGCCACCAACCCGGGACAGCCAAATTCACCCCTCCACTTT. Translating gives CATNPGQPNSPLHF.

This clonotype showed up many times. The genes are TRBV4-1 and TRBJ2-5; 13 bases are a match to TRBD2. CDR3 size: 15 residues. Germline V gene sequence: CDR1 MGHRA, CDR2 YSYEKL. V dropped 2 bases and J dropped 5; count of bases not matched to a gene: 2. The CDR3 spells CASSQSTSGGETQYF. DNA for the CDR3: TGCGCCAGCAGCCAATCGACTAGCGGGGGGGAGACCCAGTACTTC.

V usage is TRBV5-4 and J usage is TRBJ1-1, with 8 bases lining up with TRBD1. V trimming: 2 bases; J trimming: 1 base; junction bases outside the gene matches: 4. CDR1 SGHNT and CDR2 YYREEE come from the germline V gene (reference sequence). This CDR3 has 15 amino acids. CDR3 protein: CASSFADRGNTEAFF. CDR3 nucleotides: TGTGCCAGCAGCTTTGCCGACAGGGGGAACACTGAAGCTTTCTTT.

The chain has TRBV28 and TRBJ2-2, with D tentatively TRBD1 (5 bases). The CDR3 runs to 17 residues. The V end lost 5 bases, the J end lost 3 bases, and 19 bases lay between the germline ends. Looked up from germline, CDR1 is MDHEN and CDR2 is SYDVKM. CDR3 DNA sequence: TGTGCCAGCAGTCCCCCCGGCCGTAGGGGATACACCGGGGAGCTGTTTTTT. Protein product: CASSPPGRRGYTGELFF.

The gene calls are TRBV10-3 and TRBJ2-5; perhaps D is TRBD1 or TRBD2 (5 bases each). Germline V gene lookup returns CDR1 ENHRY and CDR2 SYGVKD. The ends were cut back, 8 bases at V and 5 bases at J, with 9 bases in the middle. The length of the CDR3 is 11 residues. CDR3 residues: CAISRGETQYF. In DNA form, the CDR3 reads TGTGCCATCTCTCGGGGCGAGACCCAGTACTTC.

This rearrangement joins TRBV27 to TRBJ2-3; D possibly corresponds to TRBD2 (5 bases). The CDR3 has 15 amino acids. Between the trimmed V and J ends, which lost 2 bases and 1 base, there was a span of 10 bases. The germline CDR1 and CDR2 sequences are MNHEY and SMNVEV (reference sequence). CDR3 residues: CASSLTGYRTDTQYF. The DNA for the CDR3 is TGTGCCAGCAGTTTAACGGGGTACCGCACAGATACGCAGTATTTT.

This clonotype has just a few counts. The rearrangement uses TRBV7-3 and TRBJ1-2, with 7 bases matching TRBD1. The CDR3 is 16 residues long. The J segment lost 8 bases and the V segment lost 5 bases, leaving 17 bases of the junction unmatched. Germline CDR1 and CDR2: SGHTA and FQGTGA. This CDR3 reads CASSQGGGPLFGGYTF. The CDR3 DNA follows: TGTGCCAGCAGCCAGGGGGGAGGGCCCCTCTTTGGAGGCTACACCTTC.

The sample holds a few counts of this clonotype. This CDR3 reads CASSLDFGGTQYF. CDR3 bases: TGTGCCAGCAGCTTAGACTTTGGGGGGACCCAGTACTTC. This chain uses TRBV7-2 with TRBJ2-5, with D perhaps matching TRBD1 or TRBD2 (5 bases each). The V gene's germline CDR1 is SGHTA and CDR2 FQGNSA. Trimming left V 1 base short and J 7 bases short, with 10 bases between. The length of the CDR3 is 13 residues. The full variable domain, rest sourced from reference TRBV7-2 and TRBJ2-5, is GAGVSQSPSNKVTEKGKDVELRCDPISGHTALYWYRQSLGQGLEFLIYFQGNSAPDKSGLPSDRFSAERTGGSVSTLTIQRTQQEDSAVYLCASSLDFGGTQYFGPGTRLLVL.

Only a few counts were recorded for this clonotype. The chain carries TRBV5-4 and TRBJ1-1, with D unresolved. V dropped 3 bases and J dropped 0 bases, with 12 bases sitting between them. This CDR3 contains 15 residues. Germline V gene lookup returns CDR1 SGHNT and CDR2 YYREEE (reference sequence). This chain's CDR3 is CASSSVIQLNTEAFF. In DNA, the CDR3 is TGTGCCAGCAGCTCTGTGATTCAGCTGAACACTGAAGCTTTCTTT.